The rows below give T cell receptor beta chains drawn from one sample of a study of shared clonotypes between healthy human individuals. Repertoires were generated with immunoSEQ multiplex PCR, while TCRdb's copy carries only in-frame clones and drops some. Counted here are more than 1 million clones, around 78% occurring once; the ten biggest clones make up 0.5% to 0.6%. The material sequenced was memory CD4+ T cells from PBMCs. The receptors stem from a man aged 18 to 35 in good health. Some clones in this sample may be carry-over from other donors' samples. Both conserved end residues are trimmed from each CDR3.

TRBV4-1	ASSPPGRGVGSNEQF
TRBV29-1	SVGLGL
TRBV6-5	ASSYHSVPGPEGQF
TRBV7-8	ASTLTVGSGNTIY
TRBV7-8	ASSSRQGSYGYT
TRBV2	ASSGQLGRYEQF
TRBV7-2	ASSSAAGPDTQY
TRBV2	ASSHQGASYEQY
TRBV28	ASSFSGGGYNEQF
TRBV28	ASSLPGLAGYSTYEQY
TRBV6-1	ASSEGGAGAVEQF
TRBV18	ASSGTGYTNEKLF
TRBV27	ASSLFAAPQETQY
TRBV11-2	ASRGGNYGYT
TRBV6-6	ASSYSERGQPQH
TRBV28	ASSSGQKIAKNIQY
TRBV9	ASSGTPFGIYEQF
TRBV5-5	ASSGGQGWPGELF
TRBV28	ASSHTDFGYT
TRBV7-3	ASKAELNTEAF
TRBV7-8	ASTWKQETQY
TRBV23-1	ASSQLSEQVSSGANVLT
TRBV9	ASSPPRDTEAF
TRBV11-2	ASSFGLAGTYEQY
TRBV11-1	ASSLQGGEAF
TRBV28	ASRAGRANYGYT
TRBV18	ASSPVGQGGEQY
TRBV5-1	ASSYGRVTEKLF